The entry that follows covers one T cell receptor beta chain sequence. Data came from immunoSEQ multiplex PCR; TCRdb stores just in-frame clones and leaves some out. The sample has about 44,000 clones, about 88% seen once. The germline CDR1 and CDR2 sequences are SGHRS and YFSETQ. V lost 3 bases and J 2 bases, leaving 13 bases between the germline ends. There are 15 residues in the CDR3. This entry comes from a study of T cell changes during pregnancy in multiple sclerosis. The sequence was collected from a female donor with multiple sclerosis, enrolled in a pregnancy study. The source material was CD4+ T cells from peripheral blood mononuclear cells, sampled in the first trimester of pregnancy. The gene calls are TRBV5-1 and TRBJ2-3, with D maybe TRBD2 (5 bases). As DNA, the CDR3 is TGCGCCAGCAGCTCCGTTGGGCGGGTCACAGATACGCAGTATTTT. Translation gives CASSSVGRVTDTQYF.